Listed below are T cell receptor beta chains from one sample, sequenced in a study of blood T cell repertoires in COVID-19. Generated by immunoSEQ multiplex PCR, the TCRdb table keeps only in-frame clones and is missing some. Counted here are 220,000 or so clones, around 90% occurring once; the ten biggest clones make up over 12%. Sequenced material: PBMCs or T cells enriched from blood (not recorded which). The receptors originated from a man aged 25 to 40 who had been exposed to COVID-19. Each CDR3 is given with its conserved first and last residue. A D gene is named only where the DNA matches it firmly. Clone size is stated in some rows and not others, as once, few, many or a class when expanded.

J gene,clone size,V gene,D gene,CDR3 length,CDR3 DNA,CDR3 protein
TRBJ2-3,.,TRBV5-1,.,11,TGCGCCAGTGGTCCTGAGGATACGCAGTATTTT,CASGPEDTQYF
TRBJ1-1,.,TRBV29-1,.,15,TGCAGCGTTCGGTGGGTTAGCCACCCGAACACTGAAGCTTTCTTT,CSVRWVSHPNTEAFF
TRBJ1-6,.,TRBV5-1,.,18,TGCGCCAGCAGCTTGGTCACACCCAACAGGGTACACAATTCACCCCTCCACTTT,CASSLVTPNRVHNSPLHF
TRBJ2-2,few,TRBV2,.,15,TGTGCCAGCAGTGGGAAGCGGTCGAACACCGGGGAGCTGTTTTTT,CASSGKRSNTGELFF
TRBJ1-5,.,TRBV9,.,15,TGTGCCAGCAGCCAAAGTGGGGGCCCCAATCAGCCCCAGCATTTT,CASSQSGGPNQPQHF
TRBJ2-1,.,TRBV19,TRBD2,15,TGTGCCAGTAGTATAGCGGGACTATACTACAATGAGCAGTTCTTC,CASSIAGLYYNEQFF
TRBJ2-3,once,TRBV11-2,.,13,TGTGCCAGCAGCTCATCCGAGTGGGATACGCAGTATTTT,CASSSSEWDTQYF
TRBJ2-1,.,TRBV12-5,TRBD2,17,TGTGCTAGTGGTTTACGGGCGATAGCGGGGGTTGGAAATGAGCAGTTCTTC,CASGLRAIAGVGNEQFF
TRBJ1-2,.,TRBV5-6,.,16,TGTGCCAGCAGCCAAGCCCCGGACAGAGCTAACTATGGCTACACCTTC,CASSQAPDRANYGYTF
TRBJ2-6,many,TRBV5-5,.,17,TGTGCCAGCAGCTTGGAAGGGGGGGCGCTTGGGGCCAACGTCCTGACTTTC,CASSLEGGALGANVLTF
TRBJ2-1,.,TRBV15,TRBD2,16,TGTGCCACCAGCTCAAGATTTAGCGGGGGGAACAATGAGCAGTTCTTC,CATSSRFSGGNNEQFF
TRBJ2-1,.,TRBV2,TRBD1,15,TGTGCCAGCAGTGCCGGACAGGGAGCCTACAATGAGCAGTTCTTC,CASSAGQGAYNEQFF
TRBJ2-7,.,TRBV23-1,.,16,TGCGCCAGCAGTCTCGGTCAGAGGGTATTCGCCTACGAGCAGTACTTC,CASSLGQRVFAYEQYF
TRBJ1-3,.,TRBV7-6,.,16,TGTGCCAGCAGCTTAGCGCGACCGGGGAATGGAAACACCATATATTTT,CASSLARPGNGNTIYF
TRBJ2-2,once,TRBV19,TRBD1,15,TGTGCCAGTACCACGGGACAGGGGGGGACCGGGGAGCTGTTTTTT,CASTTGQGGTGELFF
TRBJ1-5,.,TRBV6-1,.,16,TGTGCCAGCAGTGAACTAGGACAGCTCCTCAATCAGCCCCAGCATTTT,CASSELGQLLNQPQHF
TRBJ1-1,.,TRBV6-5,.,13,TGTGCCAGCAGACAGAAGATGAACACTGAAGCTTTCTTT,CASRQKMNTEAFF
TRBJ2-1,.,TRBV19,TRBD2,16,TGTGCCAGTAGTATCAAGCGGGGGGGCTACAACAATGAGCAGTTCTTC,CASSIKRGGYNNEQFF
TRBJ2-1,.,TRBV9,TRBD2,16,TGTGCCAGCAGCCTACGCGGGGGGCTAAACTACAATGAGCAGTTCTTC,CASSLRGGLNYNEQFF
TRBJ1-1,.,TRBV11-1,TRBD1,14,TGTGCCAGCAGCCCGGACAGGGGGCTAACTGAAGCTTTCTTT,CASSPDRGLTEAFF
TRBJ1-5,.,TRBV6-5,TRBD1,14,TGTGCCAGCAGCCGGACAGGGCGGGGGCAGCCCCAGCATTTT,CASSRTGRGQPQHF
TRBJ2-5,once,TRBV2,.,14,TGTGCCAGCAGTGAAGGGACTAACAGTGGGACCCAGTACTTC,CASSEGTNSGTQYF
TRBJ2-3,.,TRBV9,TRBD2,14,TGTGCCAGCAGCGTCTGGCGGGGGGGAGATACGCAGTATTTT,CASSVWRGGDTQYF
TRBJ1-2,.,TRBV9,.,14,TGTGCCAGCAGCGTAGATCGGGGATCCTATGGCTACACCTTC,CASSVDRGSYGYTF
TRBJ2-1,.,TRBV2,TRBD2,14,TGTGCCAGCAGTGAATTAGCGGGGGCCGGTGAGCAGTTCTTC,CASSELAGAGEQFF
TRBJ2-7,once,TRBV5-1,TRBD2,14,TGCGCCAGCAGCTTCGGAACGGGGGGGTACGAGCAGTACTTC,CASSFGTGGYEQYF
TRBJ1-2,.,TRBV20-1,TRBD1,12,TGCAGTGCTAGTAGACAGGGTTATGGCTACACCTTC,CSASRQGYGYTF
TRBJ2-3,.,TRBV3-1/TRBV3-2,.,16,TGTGCCAGCAGCCGGAAGGGGAGGAAGGGCACAGATACGCAGTATTTT,CASSRKGRKGTDTQYF
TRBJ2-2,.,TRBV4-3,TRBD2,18,TGCGCCAGCAGCCAAAGTCGGGCTAGCGGGGTTTCCACCGGGGAGCTGTTTTTT,CASSQSRASGVSTGELFF
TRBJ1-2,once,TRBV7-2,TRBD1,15,TGTGCCAGCACTTCGGGACAGGCCGGAGACTATGGCTACACCTTC,CASTSGQAGDYGYTF
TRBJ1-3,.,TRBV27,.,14,TGTGCCAGCAGTTCCACAGGGACTGGAAACACCATATATTTT,CASSSTGTGNTIYF
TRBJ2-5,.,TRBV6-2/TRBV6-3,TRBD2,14,TGTGCCAGCAGCCCGTCGGCGGGGGTAGAGACCCAGTACTTC,CASSPSAGVETQYF
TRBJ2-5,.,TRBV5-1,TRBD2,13,TGCGCCAGCAGCAGCAGCGGGGAAGAGACCCAGTACTTC,CASSSSGEETQYF
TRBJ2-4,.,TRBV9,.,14,TGTGCCAGCAGCGTTCACGAGAGAGGAAACATTCAGTACTTC,CASSVHERGNIQYF
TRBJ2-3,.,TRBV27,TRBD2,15,TGTGCCAGCGGTTTCTCGGGACTAGCGGGGGGAAGAGGGTATTTT,CASGFSGLAGGRGYF
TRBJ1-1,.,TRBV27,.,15,TGTGCCAGCAGTCCATCGGACACGTACGCTCCGGAAGCTTTCTTT,CASSPSDTYAPEAFF
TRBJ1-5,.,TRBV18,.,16,TGTGCCAGCTCACCATTTTCCGGGGGGGACAATCAGCCCCAGCATTTT,CASSPFSGGDNQPQHF
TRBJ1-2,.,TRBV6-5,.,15,TGTGCCAGCAGTTACATCTCGGGGGACTGGGCTGGCTACACCTTC,CASSYISGDWAGYTF
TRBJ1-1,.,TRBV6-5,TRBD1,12,TGTGCCAGCACCCAGGGGGGAACTGAAGCTTTCTTT,CASTQGGTEAFF
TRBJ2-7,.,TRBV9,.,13,TGTGCCAGCAGCGTTGGGGCTAGGTACGAGCAGTACTTC,CASSVGARYEQYF